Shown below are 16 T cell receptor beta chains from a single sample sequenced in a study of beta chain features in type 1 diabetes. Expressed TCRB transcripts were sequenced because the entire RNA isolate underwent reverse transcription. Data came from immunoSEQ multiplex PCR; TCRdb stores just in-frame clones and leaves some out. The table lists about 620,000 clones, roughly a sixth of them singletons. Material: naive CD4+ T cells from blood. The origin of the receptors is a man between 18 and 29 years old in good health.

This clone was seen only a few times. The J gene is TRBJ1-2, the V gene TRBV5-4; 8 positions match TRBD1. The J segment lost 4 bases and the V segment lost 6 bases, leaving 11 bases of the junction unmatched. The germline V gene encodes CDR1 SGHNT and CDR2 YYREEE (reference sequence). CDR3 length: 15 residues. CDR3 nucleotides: TGTGCCAGCAATTTAGGGACAGGAGCCTTCTATGGCTACACCTTC. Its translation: CASNLGTGAFYGYTF.

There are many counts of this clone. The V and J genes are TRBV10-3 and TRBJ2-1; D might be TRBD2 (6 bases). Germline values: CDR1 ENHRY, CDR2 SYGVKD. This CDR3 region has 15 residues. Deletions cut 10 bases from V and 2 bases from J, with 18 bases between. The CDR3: CATLISGEAYNEQFF. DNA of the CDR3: TGTGCCACGCTAATTAGCGGAGAGGCCTACAATGAGCAGTTCTTC.

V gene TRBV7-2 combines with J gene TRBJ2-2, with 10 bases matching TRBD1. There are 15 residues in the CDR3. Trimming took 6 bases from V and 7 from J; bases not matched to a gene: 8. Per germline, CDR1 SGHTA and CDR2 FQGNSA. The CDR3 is CASRPTGGAGGELFF. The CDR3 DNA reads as TGTGCCAGCAGACCGACAGGGGGCGCGGGCGGGGAGCTGTTTTTT.

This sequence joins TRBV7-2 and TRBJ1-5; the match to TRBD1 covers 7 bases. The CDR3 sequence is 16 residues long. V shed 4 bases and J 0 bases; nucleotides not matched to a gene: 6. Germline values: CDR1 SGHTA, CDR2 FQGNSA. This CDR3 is CASSYGTVYSNQPQHF. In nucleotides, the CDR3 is TGTGCCAGCAGCTACGGGACAGTTTATAGCAATCAGCCCCAGCATTTT.

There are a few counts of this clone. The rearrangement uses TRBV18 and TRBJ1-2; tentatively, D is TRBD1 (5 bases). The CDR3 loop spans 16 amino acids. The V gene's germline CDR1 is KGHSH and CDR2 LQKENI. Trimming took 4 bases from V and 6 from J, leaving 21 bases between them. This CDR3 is CASSLVRGLIPHGYTF. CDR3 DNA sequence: TGTGCCAGCTCACTAGTGCGGGGCCTAATCCCCCATGGCTACACCTTC.

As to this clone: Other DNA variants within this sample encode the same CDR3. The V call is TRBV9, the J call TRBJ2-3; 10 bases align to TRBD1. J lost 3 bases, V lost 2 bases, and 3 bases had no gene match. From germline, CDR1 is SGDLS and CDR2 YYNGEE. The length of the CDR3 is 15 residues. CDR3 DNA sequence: TGTGCCAGCAGCGTCGGGACAGGGGTTACAGATACGCAGTATTTT. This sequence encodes CASSVGTGVTDTQYF.

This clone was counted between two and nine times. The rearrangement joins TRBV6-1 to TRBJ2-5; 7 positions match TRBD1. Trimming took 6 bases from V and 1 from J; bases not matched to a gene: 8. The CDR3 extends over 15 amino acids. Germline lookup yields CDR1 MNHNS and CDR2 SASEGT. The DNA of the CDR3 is TGTGCCAGCAGATTAATGGGACAGATCCAAGAGACCCAGTACTTC. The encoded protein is CASRLMGQIQETQYF.

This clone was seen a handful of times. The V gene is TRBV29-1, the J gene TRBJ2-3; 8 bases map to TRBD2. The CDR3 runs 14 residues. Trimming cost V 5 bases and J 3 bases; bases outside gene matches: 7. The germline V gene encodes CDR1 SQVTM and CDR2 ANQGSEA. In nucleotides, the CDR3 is TGCAGCGTTACCGGGGGGGCTGTGACAGATACGCAGTATTTT. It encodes CSVTGGAVTDTQYF.

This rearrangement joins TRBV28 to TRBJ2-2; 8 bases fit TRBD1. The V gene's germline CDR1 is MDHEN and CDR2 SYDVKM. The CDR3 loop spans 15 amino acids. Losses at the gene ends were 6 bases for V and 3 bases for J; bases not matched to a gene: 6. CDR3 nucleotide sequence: TGTGCCAGCAGGCAGGGGGCGCGTGACACCGGGGAGCTGTTTTTT. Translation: CASRQGARDTGELFF.

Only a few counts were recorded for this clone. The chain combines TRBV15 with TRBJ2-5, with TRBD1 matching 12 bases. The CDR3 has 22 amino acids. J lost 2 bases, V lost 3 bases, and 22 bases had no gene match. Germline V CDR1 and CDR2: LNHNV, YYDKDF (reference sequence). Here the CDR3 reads CATSSLVDPGQGASGGQETQYF. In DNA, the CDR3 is TGTGCCACCAGCAGCCTGGTGGACCCGGGACAGGGGGCTAGCGGGGGTCAAGAGACCCAGTACTTC. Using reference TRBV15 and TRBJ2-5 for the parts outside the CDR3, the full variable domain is DAMVIQNPRYQVTQFGKPVTLSCSQTLNHNVMYWYQQKSSQAPKLLFHYYDKDFNNEADTPDNFQSRRPNTSFCFLDIRSPGLGDTAMYLCATSSLVDPGQGASGGQETQYFGPGTRLLVL.

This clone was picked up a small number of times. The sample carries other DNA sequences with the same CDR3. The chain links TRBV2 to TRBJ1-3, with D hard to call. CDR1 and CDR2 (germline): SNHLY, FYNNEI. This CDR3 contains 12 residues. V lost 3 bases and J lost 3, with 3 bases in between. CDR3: CASSDSGNTIYF. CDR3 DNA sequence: TGTGCCAGCAGTGACAGTGGAAACACCATATATTTT.

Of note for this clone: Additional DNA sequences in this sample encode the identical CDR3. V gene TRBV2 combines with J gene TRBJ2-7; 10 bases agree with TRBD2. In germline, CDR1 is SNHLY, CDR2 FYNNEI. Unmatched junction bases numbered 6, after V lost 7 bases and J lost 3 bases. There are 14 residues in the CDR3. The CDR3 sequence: CASKGLAGVYEQYF. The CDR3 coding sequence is TGTGCCAGCAAGGGGCTAGCGGGAGTCTACGAGCAGTACTTC.

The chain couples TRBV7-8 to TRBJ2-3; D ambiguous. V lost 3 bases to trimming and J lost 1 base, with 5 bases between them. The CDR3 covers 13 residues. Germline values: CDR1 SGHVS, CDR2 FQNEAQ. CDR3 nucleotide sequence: TGTGCCAGCAGCTTCTCGGGCACAGATACGCAGTATTTT. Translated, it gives CASSFSGTDTQYF.

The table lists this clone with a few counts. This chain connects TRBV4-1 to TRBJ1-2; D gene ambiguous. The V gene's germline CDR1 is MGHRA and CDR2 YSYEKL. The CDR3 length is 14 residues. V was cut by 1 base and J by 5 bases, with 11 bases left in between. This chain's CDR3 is CASSQGLRSYGYTF. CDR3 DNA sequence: TGCGCCAGCAGCCAAGGGCTCCGCTCGTATGGCTACACCTTC.

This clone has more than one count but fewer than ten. The CDR3, as DNA: TGCAGCCTAGACCGGTCGAGAACAGATACGCAGTATTTT. Protein sequence: CSLDRSRTDTQYF. The chain couples TRBV29-1 to TRBJ2-3; unclear D gene. The CDR3 length is 13 residues. Germline lookup yields CDR1 SQVTM and CDR2 ANQGSEA. V was clipped by 8 bases and J by 3 bases, with 15 bases between them.

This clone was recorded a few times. The CDR3 here is CASSQRTSGSLGNEQFF. The CDR3 region has the DNA TGCGCCAGCAGCCAGAGGACTAGCGGGAGTCTAGGTAATGAGCAGTTCTTC. The chain joins TRBV4-1 to TRBJ2-1; the match to TRBD2 covers 13 bases. The V gene's germline CDR1 is MGHRA and CDR2 YSYEKL. J gave up 7 bases and V 3 bases, and 9 bases lay outside the gene matches. This CDR3 is built from 17 residues.